In its sample, the clone carrying this T cell receptor (beta chain) was seen a few times. Its antigen is unidentified. These data are taken from a study of OX40 agonist ivuxolimab in advanced cancers. Study-wide context: Patients treated during dose escalation were battling hepatocellular carcinoma, melanoma, renal cell or head and neck cancer.

Generated by immunoSEQ multiplex PCR, the TCRdb table keeps only in-frame clones and is missing some. This sample yields tens of thousands of clones, of which around 80% are seen a single time; around 6.8% belongs to the top ten. Between the trimmed V and J ends, which lost 3 bases and 7 bases, there was a span of 18 bases. CDR1 MGHDK and CDR2 SYGVNS come from the germline V gene. There are 15 residues in the CDR3. Notes on the study in general: At doses 0.1 to 3.0 mg/kg, CD4+ and CD8+ clones expanded.

The starting material was CD4+ or CD8+ T cells sorted from blood, obtained in a trial of the OX40 agonist ivuxolimab. The TCR originated in an adult with an advanced solid tumor such as melanoma, head and neck, liver or kidney cancer. V gene TRBV25-1 combines with J gene TRBJ1-2, with unresolved D. CDR3 region: CASSDLGREFSGYTF. The CDR3 DNA sequence: TGTGCCAGCAGTGATTTGGGGAGAGAATTTAGTGGCTACACCTTC.